Below, 3 T cell receptor beta chains from the same sample are listed, as sequenced in a study of T cell repertoires in aging, cancer and after chemotherapy. TCR beta rearrangements were amplified from peripheral blood genomic DNA. TRB rearrangements spanning V, D and J were amplified using mixed TRB-A/B primers. Each CDR3 protein gets one entry after TCRdb re-called the multiplex PCR reads with MiXCR. In the table there are several thousand distinct CDR3 sequences, 54% of which are singletons. Sequenced input: blood. These receptors all come from a human donor with a solid tumor.

CDR3 protein: CASSEFRSLANTGELFF. CDR3 nucleotide sequence: TGTGCCAGCAGCGAATTCAGGAGTCTGGCGAACACCGGGGAGCTGTTTTTT. The V call is TRBV9, the J call TRBJ2-2, with D unresolved. The germline V and J ends were trimmed by 3 bases and 0 bases, with 15 bases remaining between them. The CDR3 loop spans 17 amino acids. Germline V gives CDR1 SGDLS, CDR2 YYNGEE.

This clonotype was counted only a few times. CDR3 region: CASSLGAGDGYTF. DNA of the CDR3: TGTGCCAGCAGCTTAGGGGCAGGGGATGGCTACACCTTC. The chain uses TRBV7-9 and TRBJ1-2; D perhaps matches TRBD1 (6 bases). Trimming took off 1 base at V and 6 bases at J, with 9 bases between the two ends. The CDR3 totals 13 residues. Germline CDR1 is SEHNR and CDR2 is FQNEAQ (reference sequence).

The chain joins TRBV24-1 to TRBJ1-2, with TRBD1 matching 7 bases. Trimming at V came to 6 bases and at J to 5 bases, leaving 2 bases not matched to a gene. The CDR3 extends over 12 amino acids. Germline-derived CDR1 and CDR2 are KGHDR and SFDVKD. The CDR3 sequence: CATSTGVYGYTF. CDR3 DNA: TGTGCCACCAGTACAGGGGTGTATGGCTACACCTTC.